Listed below are T cell receptor beta chains from one sample, sequenced in a study of CD8+CD57+ T cells in acquired aplastic anemia. From the reads, TCRdb called clonotypes with MiXCR, one entry per CDR3 protein. This table has 150,000 to 200,000 distinct CDR3 sequences, just over 45% appearing once. The specimen sequenced was sorted CD4+, CD8+, or CD8+CD57+ T cells (not recorded which) from PBMCs. These receptor sequences come from a human donor in good health. CDR3s include the opening cysteine and the closing phenylalanine or tryptophan. A D gene is named only where the DNA matches it firmly. The listing skips clone size in some rows; elsewhere it reads once, few, many or a size class.

clone_size j_call v_call d_call cdr3_nt cdr3_aa
many TRBJ1-1 TRBV5-5 . TGTGCCAGCAGCTTGCGCGGGCGGTTGGACACTGAAGCTTTCTTT CASSLRGRLDTEAFF
once TRBJ2-7 TRBV29-1 TRBD1 TGCAGCTTCACAGGGACAGGCCCTTTTGGGCAGTACTTC CSFTGTGPFGQYF
few TRBJ1-3 TRBV7-2 . TGTGCCAGCGCACGGACCTCTGGAAACACCATATATTTT CASARTSGNTIYF
many TRBJ2-3 TRBV9 TRBD2 TGTGCCAGCAGCGCAAGGACTAGCGGGAGCGCAGATACGCAGTATTTT CASSARTSGSADTQYF
few TRBJ2-7 TRBV7-9 TRBD1 TGTGCCAGCAGCCTCCGGGACAGGGCCGACGAGCAGTACTTC CASSLRDRADEQYF
once TRBJ1-4 TRBV7-2 TRBD1 TGTGCCAGCAGCTTCGGGCACGAACCAGGGGGAAAACTGTTTTTT CASSFGHEPGGKLFF
. TRBJ2-7 TRBV7-9 . TGTGCCAGCAGCTCTACAGGGTACTACGAGCAGTACTTC CASSSTGYYEQYF
. TRBJ2-1 TRBV19 . TGTGCCAGTAGTCCCCGTGGTGATTCCTACAATGAGCAGTTCTTC CASSPRGDSYNEQFF
. TRBJ2-1 TRBV11-1 TRBD1 TGTGCCAGCAGCTTCCCGGGACAGGGGGTTCCTGAGCAGTTCTTC CASSFPGQGVPEQFF
once TRBJ1-1 TRBV7-7 . TGTGCTAGCAGCTCCCGACAGGACACTGAAGCTTTCTTT CASSSRQDTEAFF
. TRBJ1-6 TRBV7-8 TRBD1 TGTGCCAGCAGCACGCACAGGACGGGACAGGGGGTTCATTCACCCCTCCACTTT CASSTHRTGQGVHSPLHF
few TRBJ1-5 TRBV30 . TGTGCCTGGAGTGTGGGAAGCAATCAGCCCCAGCATTTT CAWSVGSNQPQHF
few TRBJ2-7 TRBV2 . TGTGCCAGCAGTGGTTCCAGTCTCCCCAACGAGCAGTACTTC CASSGSSLPNEQYF
once TRBJ2-1 TRBV25-1 TRBD2 TGTGCCAGCAGTCTGACTAGCGGGAGTAGTGAGCAGTTCTTC CASSLTSGSSEQFF
. TRBJ2-7 TRBV10-2 TRBD1 TGCGCCAGCCTTGGGGGACAGGGGTTTACCTCCTACGAGCAGTACTTC CASLGGQGFTSYEQYF
many TRBJ1-2 TRBV6-1 TRBD1 TGTGCCAGCAGACCTACAGGGGAAGCAAATGGCTACACCTTC CASRPTGEANGYTF
. TRBJ2-7 TRBV20-1 . TGCAGTGCTAGAGATCGGAGGGATCCCTACGAGCAGTACTTC CSARDRRDPYEQYF
. TRBJ2-1 TRBV10-1 TRBD1 TGCGCCAGCAGTGAGTCAAGGACAGGGGGCAAGGATGAGCAGTTCTTC CASSESRTGGKDEQFF
many TRBJ2-7 TRBV7-6 . TGTGCCAGCAGCCCACGTCCAAGCACCTACGAGCAGTACTTC CASSPRPSTYEQYF
. TRBJ2-1 TRBV20-1 TRBD2 TGCAGTGCTAGAGAGCTACTAGCGGGGAGAGGTAATGAGCAGTTCTTC CSARELLAGRGNEQFF
. TRBJ2-2 TRBV20-1 . TGCAGTGCTAGCGCGAGCGGGACCGGGGAGCTGTTTTTT CSASASGTGELFF
few TRBJ2-2 TRBV28 . TGTGCCAGCAGGGAACAGGGTTACGGGGAGCTGTTTTTT CASREQGYGELFF
. TRBJ2-3 TRBV18 TRBD1 TGTGCCAGCTCACCGTGGGACAGGGGGGCAACAGATACGCAGTATTTT CASSPWDRGATDTQYF
many TRBJ2-7 TRBV20-1 . TGCAGTGCTAGGAGGGACAGGGAGAGACTAGCGCTGAGCTCCTACGAGCAGTACTTC CSARRDRERLALSSYEQYF
many TRBJ2-3 TRBV20-1 . TGCAGTGCTAGAGTAGGGACTCGCACAGATACGCAGTATTTT CSARVGTRTDTQYF
once TRBJ1-2 TRBV6-5 . TGTGCCAGCAGTTACGACGCCGGCTCTGGAATTTATGGCTACACCTTC CASSYDAGSGIYGYTF
many TRBJ1-2 TRBV11-1 . TGTGCCAGCAGCCCAAATTTCAAGGGCGGGACGAGGAACTATGGCTACACCTTC CASSPNFKGGTRNYGYTF
many TRBJ2-5 TRBV29-1 . TGCAGCGTTGAAGGCCGGGGCCGCGGGGAGACCCAGTACTTC CSVEGRGRGETQYF
. TRBJ1-3 TRBV15 . TGTGCCACCAGCAGAGGAGGGTGGGGAACGGAAAACACCATATATTTT CATSRGGWGTENTIYF
once TRBJ1-2 TRBV19 . TGTGCCAGTAGTCTGCACTATGGCTACACCTTC CASSLHYGYTF
many TRBJ2-7 TRBV12-5 . TGTGCTAGTGGCCCGGTTATTGGGAGCTCCTACGAGCAGTACTTC CASGPVIGSSYEQYF
. TRBJ2-7 TRBV20-1 TRBD2 TGCAGTGCTAGAGGGGGGACTAGCGGGAGTGGGGCTCCCTCCTACGAGCGGTACTTC CSARGGTSGSGAPSYERYF
. TRBJ2-3 TRBV29-1 TRBD2 TGCAGCGTCGGGACTAGCGGTAACACAGATACGCAGTATTTT CSVGTSGNTDTQYF
. TRBJ2-5 TRBV29-1 . TGCAGCGTGGAGAGGGGTGGAGAGACCCAGTACTTC CSVERGGETQYF
. TRBJ1-2 TRBV6-5 . TGTGCCAGCAGTTACTCGCCAGAAGTATCGGGCTATGGCTACACCTTC CASSYSPEVSGYGYTF
. TRBJ2-7 TRBV24-1 TRBD1 TGTGCCACCAGTGATCTCGGGACAGGGGGCAAAATCTACGAGCAGTACTTC CATSDLGTGGKIYEQYF
many TRBJ1-1 TRBV11-2 . TGTGCCAGCAGCGGAGTGGGGGCCGGCGGCGCTTTCTTT CASSGVGAGGAFF
few TRBJ2-1 TRBV5-1 . TGCGCCAGCAGCTTGACGGCAGGCGGTTACAATGAGCAGTTCTTC CASSLTAGGYNEQFF
many TRBJ2-6 TRBV4-3 . TGCGCCAGCAGCCATCTCCTGGGTGACGGCTCTGGGGCCAACGTCCTGACTTTC CASSHLLGDGSGANVLTF
many TRBJ2-1 TRBV6-2/TRBV6-3 TRBD2 TGTGCCAGCAGTTCCCCTTCAGCGCGGGAGGGCCGTAGTGAGCAGTTCTTC CASSSPSAREGRSEQFF
many TRBJ2-1 TRBV20-1 . TGCAGTGCCCGAGAATCCGCGGGATCCTACAATGAGCAGTTCTTC CSARESAGSYNEQFF
few TRBJ2-1 TRBV7-8 . TGTGCCAGCAGCGGGGGCCGATATTGGTTCTTC CASSGGRYWFF
. TRBJ2-2 TRBV6-2/TRBV6-3 . TGTGCCAGCAAAGAATCAGGGGCCTCGAACACCGGGGAGCTGTTTTTT CASKESGASNTGELFF
many TRBJ2-3 TRBV20-1 TRBD2 TGCAGTGCTAGAGTTACTAGCGGGAGCCCAGATACGCAGTATTTT CSARVTSGSPDTQYF
once TRBJ1-5 TRBV7-8 . TGTGCCAGCAGCCCCCTTGGGGCCGTCCAGGCCCAGCATTTT CASSPLGAVQAQHF
. TRBJ1-2 TRBV2 . TGTGCCAGCAGCCGCAGGATCCAGAACTATGGCTACACCTTC CASSRRIQNYGYTF
many TRBJ1-6 TRBV25-1 . TGTGCCAGCAGTGCAGCCCAGCCTAATTCACCCCTCCACTTT CASSAAQPNSPLHF
many TRBJ2-5 TRBV5-1 . TGCGCCAGCAGTCCCAGTCAAGAGACCCAGTACTTC CASSPSQETQYF
. TRBJ2-4 TRBV10-3 . TGTGCCAGCAGTGACTCGGCAGGGTCGGGAAACATTCAGTACTTC CASSDSAGSGNIQYF
. TRBJ2-5 TRBV5-1 TRBD2 TGCGCCAGCAGCTTTCCAATAGCGGGGGAGTTGGAGACCCAGTACTTC CASSFPIAGELETQYF
. TRBJ2-3 TRBV25-1 . TGTGCCAGCAGCCTATCCGGAGGGCTTTGGTACACAGATACGCAGTATTTT CASSLSGGLWYTDTQYF
. TRBJ1-2 TRBV5-4 . TGTGCCAGCAGCTTGTCTCTTACGGGGGCGGCAAGTTATGGCTACACCTTC CASSLSLTGAASYGYTF
many TRBJ2-5 TRBV12-3/TRBV12-4 . TGTGCCTCATTGAGAGGGGAGACCCAGTACTTC CASLRGETQYF
. TRBJ1-2 TRBV10-3 TRBD1 TGTGCCATCAGTGAGTTTACAGGGGGATATGGCTACACCTTC CAISEFTGGYGYTF
. TRBJ1-3 TRBV10-3 . TGTGCCATCAAAGAAACAGTTGTGAACACCATATATTTT CAIKETVVNTIYF
many TRBJ2-3 TRBV20-1 TRBD2 TGCAGTGCTAGCACTAGCGGTTTGGGGGCAGATACGCAGTATTTT CSASTSGLGADTQYF
. TRBJ2-2 TRBV24-1 TRBD2 TGTGCCACAGGGACTAGCGGGAGTGGAAATACCGGGGAGCTGTTTTTT CATGTSGSGNTGELFF